Given below is one T cell receptor beta chain in context. This record belongs to a study of T-cell memory formation after mild COVID-19. This CDR3 has 15 residues. From germline, CDR1 is LNHDA and CDR2 SQIVND (reference sequence). The V end lost 6 bases, the J end lost 0 bases, and 9 bases lay between the germline ends. The TCR alpha and TCR beta cDNA libraries, bearing sample barcodes and UMIs, were generated by 5'RACE using constant-segment primers. One entry per CDR3 protein, called by TCRdb with MiXCR from the 5' RACE reads. The sample consists of 210,000 or so distinct CDR3 sequences, 8% to 11% of them appearing once.

The material sequenced was PBMCs or a T cell subset sorted from them (not recorded which). The TCR was taken from a young man who had mild COVID-19 (a few samples of this study predate the infection). Cell type and time point are not known. This chain links TRBV19 with TRBJ1-6; D perhaps matches TRBD1 (6 bases). The CDR3 is CASRQGTSYNSPLHF. The CDR3 DNA is TGTGCCAGTAGGCAGGGGACCTCCTATAATTCACCCCTCCACTTT.